What follows are 24 T cell receptor beta chains derived from one specimen sequenced in a study of beta chain features in type 1 diabetes. As every portion of the isolated RNA was reverse transcribed, the sequencing read expressed TCRB transcripts. Profiled with immunoSEQ multiplex PCR; TCRdb holds only in-frame clones, not every one. This table has some 410,000 clones, about 14% appearing once. Sequences were obtained from naive CD4+ T cells from blood. These receptors all stem from a man younger than 40 in good health.

This chain links TRBV5-4 with TRBJ2-3; D may be TRBD2 (6 bases). The CDR3 has 15 residues. Germline V gene sequence: CDR1 SGHNT, CDR2 YYREEE (reference sequence). V gave up 1 base and J gave up 5 bases, with 14 bases separating them. This chain's CDR3 is CASSLPGLEGDTQYF. In DNA form, the CDR3 reads TGTGCCAGCAGCTTGCCGGGCTTGGAGGGAGATACGCAGTATTTT.

This clone was detected a few times. J is TRBJ2-1 and V is TRBV7-3; D possibly corresponds to TRBD1 (5 bases). Germline V lookup: CDR1 SGHTA, CDR2 FQGTGA. V lost 2 bases and J 2 bases, leaving 10 bases between the germline ends. The length of the CDR3 is 15 residues. The CDR3 loop is CASSLGRGTYNEQFF. In nucleotides, the CDR3 is TGTGCCAGCAGCTTAGGAAGGGGCACCTACAATGAGCAGTTCTTC.

This clone has a handful of counts. The chain uses TRBV23-1 and TRBJ2-7, with D uncertain. TRBV23-1 is marked as an open reading frame, function uncertain. This CDR3 has 10 amino acids. Deletions cut 5 bases from V and 3 bases from J, with 2 bases between. The CDR3: CASSIYEQYV. In DNA, the CDR3 is TGCGCCAGCAGTATCTACGAGCAGTACGTC.

The rearrangement joins TRBV11-2 to TRBJ2-5; possibly TRBD1 for D (7 bases). There are 17 residues in the CDR3. V lost 0 bases and J lost 5, with 19 bases in between. Germline lookup yields CDR1 SGHAT and CDR2 FQNNGV. The CDR3 protein is CASSLEPRTGGGETQYF. As DNA, the CDR3 is TGTGCCAGCAGCTTAGAGCCGAGGACAGGTGGAGGGGAGACCCAGTACTTC.

This clone occurred a few times. This chain connects TRBV4-1 to TRBJ2-1; 7 bases line up with TRBD2. Trimming took 2 bases from V and 6 from J; bases not matched to a gene: 10. The CDR3 has 16 amino acids. Germline V gene sequence: CDR1 MGHRA, CDR2 YSYEKL. The CDR3 DNA reads as TGCGCCAGCAGCCAACTAGGGTACCGGGAGGTCAATGAGCAGTTCTTC. Translated, it gives CASSQLGYREVNEQFF.

This clone occurred many times. This chain uses TRBV5-6 with TRBJ2-7; D may be TRBD1 or TRBD2 (7 bases each). The V gene's germline CDR1 is SGHDT and CDR2 YYEEEE. The ends were cut back, 4 bases at V and 4 bases at J, with 18 bases in the middle. The CDR3 runs 15 residues. As DNA, the CDR3 is TGTGCCAGCAGCCCTCTAGCGGCACAGGGGTACGAGCAGTACGTC. It codes for CASSPLAAQGYEQYV.

The chain carries TRBV4-1 and TRBJ2-5; D is possibly TRBD1 (6 bases). Trimming left V 0 bases short and J 4 bases short, with 12 bases between. Germline-derived CDR1 and CDR2 are MGHRA and YSYEKL. The CDR3 contains 15 residues. CDR3 in DNA: TGCGCCAGCAGCCAAGATGGTCAGGGGTTAGAGACCCAGTACTTC. Translated, it gives CASSQDGQGLETQYF.

The CDR3 loop reads CASGLVSQNNEQFF. The CDR3 DNA reads TGTGCTAGTGGTTTGGTATCACAGAACAATGAGCAGTTCTTC. The J gene is TRBJ2-1, the V gene TRBV12-5; D is unclear. Germline CDR1 and CDR2: LGHNT and FRNRAP. The CDR3 sequence is 14 residues long. V was clipped by 0 bases and J by 5 bases, with 8 bases between them.

The CDR3 nucleotides are TGCACCGTCCGGGGGGTTCGGGTCGCTGAAGCTTTCTTT. Encoded protein: CTVRGVRVAEAFF. This sequence joins TRBV29-1 and TRBJ1-1; tentative D call: TRBD1 (5 bases). The CDR3 loop spans 13 amino acids. The germline V gene has CDR1 SQVTM and CDR2 ANQGSEA.

This clone has more than one count but fewer than ten. The chain is built from TRBV7-9 and TRBJ2-3; D possibly uses TRBD1 or TRBD2 (5 bases each). V was shortened by 3 bases and J by 4 bases, with 17 bases between the two germline ends. This CDR3 comprises 16 residues. Per germline, CDR1 SEHNR and CDR2 FQNEAQ (reference sequence). In DNA form, the CDR3 reads TGTGCCAGCAGCTTTCGGGGTGTTCAGGGTTCAGATACGCAGTATTTT. It encodes CASSFRGVQGSDTQYF.

In this sample, this clone turned up a few times. The rearrangement links TRBV7-2 to TRBJ2-1; 8 positions match TRBD2. J was trimmed by 8 bases and V by 8 bases; bases with no gene match: 14. CDR3 length: 15 residues. Germline V gives CDR1 SGHTA, CDR2 FQGNSA. The CDR3 DNA reads as TGTGCCAGCGGCATTCTCACCGGGAGGGCCGATGAGCAGTTCTTC. Amino acids: CASGILTGRADEQFF.

This CDR3 is CASSAGTPKFTDTQYF. The CDR3 DNA sequence: TGTGCCAGCAGCGCAGGGACTCCAAAATTCACAGATACGCAGTATTTT. This chain connects TRBV9 to TRBJ2-3; tentative D call: TRBD2 (6 bases). The CDR3 has 16 residues. Germline V gives CDR1 SGDLS, CDR2 YYNGEE. The ends were cut back, 3 bases at V and 2 bases at J, with 16 bases in the middle.

The chain has TRBV4-1 and TRBJ2-7, with D perhaps given as TRBD1 or TRBD2 (5 bases each). CDR1 MGHRA and CDR2 YSYEKL come from the germline V gene. The CDR3 is 15 amino acids. The V gene lost 5 bases and the J gene lost 3 bases, with 17 bases spanning the gap. Here the CDR3 reads CASSLHRGLGYEQYF. Written as DNA, the CDR3 is TGCGCCAGCAGCTTGCATCGGGGCTTGGGCTACGAGCAGTACTTC.

This clone has only a few counts. This CDR3 is CASSPYDEQFF. The CDR3 nucleotides are TGTGCCAGCAGTCCATATGATGAGCAGTTCTTC. The chain joins TRBV25-1 to TRBJ2-1; D remains unclear. Trimming pared 5 bases from V and 8 bases from J, leaving 7 bases between. The CDR3 is made up of 11 amino acids. CDR1 is MGHDK and CDR2 is SYGVNS in the germline V gene.

This clone occurred a few times. The DNA of the CDR3 is TGTGCCAGCAGCTCCGACAGCGGGGTGAGCACAGATACGCAGTATTTT. It translates to CASSSDSGVSTDTQYF. The chain carries TRBV7-2 and TRBJ2-3, with 7 positions matching TRBD2. V dropped 4 bases and J dropped 0; count of bases not matched to a gene: 7. This CDR3 comprises 16 residues. Germline V gives CDR1 SGHTA, CDR2 FQGNSA.

The chain has TRBV30 and TRBJ1-2; D not certain. The germline V gene has CDR1 GTSNPN and CDR2 SVGIG (reference sequence). With 2 bases removed from V and 8 bases from J, the gap between germline ends came to 9 bases. This CDR3 spans 11 amino acids. The CDR3 DNA sequence: TGTGCCTGGAGTCCAGGTCACGGCTACACCTTC. Residues: CAWSPGHGYTF. The variable domain in full, with the rest retrieved from reference TRBV30 and TRBJ1-2, is SQTIHQWPATLVQPVGSPLSLECTVEGTSNPNLYWYRQAAGRGLQLLFYSVGIGQISSEVPQNLSASRPQDRQFILSSKKLLLSDSGFYLCAWSPGHGYTFGSGTRLTVV.

This clone was seen a few times. The same CDR3 arises from other DNA sequences in this sample as well. The rearrangement joins TRBV18 to TRBJ1-1, with unresolved D. Germline V gives CDR1 KGHSH, CDR2 LQKENI. This CDR3 has 13 residues. V was pared by 3 bases and J by 0 bases, with 5 bases between. In nucleotides, the CDR3 is TGTGCCAGCTCACCGGGAGTGAACACTGAAGCTTTCTTT. Amino acid sequence: CASSPGVNTEAFF.

This clone was picked up a small number of times. The chain joins TRBV21-1 to TRBJ2-7; no DNA check was done on the table's D call, TRBD1. TRBV21-1 is classified as a pseudogene. The CDR3 is 15 amino acids. This CDR3 is CASSKGGTLSYEQYV. The CDR3 DNA reads as TGTGCCAGCAGCAAAGGGGGGACACTCTCCTACGAGCAGTACGTC.

V usage is TRBV29-1 and J usage is TRBJ2-1; D is uncertain. From germline, CDR1 is SQVTM and CDR2 ANQGSEA. The V end lost 6 bases, the J end lost 6 bases, and 18 bases lay between the germline ends. This CDR3 spans 14 amino acids. The CDR3 loop reads CSVRLQRALNEQFF. CDR3 sequence (DNA): TGCAGCGTACGACTCCAACGCGCACTCAATGAGCAGTTCTTC.

The chain recombines TRBV9 with TRBJ2-1, with D perhaps TRBD1 (7 bases). This CDR3 comprises 17 residues. Germline loops: CDR1 SGDLS, CDR2 YYNGEE. V dropped 4 bases and J dropped 2 bases, with 19 bases sitting between them. CDR3 DNA sequence: TGTGCCAGCAGCCGAATTCGACAGGGAGGCACCTACAATGAGCAGTTCTTC. Translating it yields CASSRIRQGGTYNEQFF.

The chain employs TRBV11-2 and TRBJ1-2; 8 nucleotides match TRBD1. The germline V gene has CDR1 SGHAT and CDR2 FQNNGV. The CDR3 extends over 16 amino acids. Trimming at V came to 1 base and at J to 3 bases, leaving 7 bases not matched to a gene. CDR3 nucleotide sequence: TGTGCCAGCAGCTTAGCCCCAGGGGGCGCGGACTATGGCTACACCTTC. As protein: CASSLAPGGADYGYTF.

This clone was counted between two and nine times. This chain joins TRBV7-9 and TRBJ1-1; 9 bases agree with TRBD1. The J segment lost 5 bases and the V segment lost 4 bases, leaving 8 bases of the junction unmatched. The V gene's germline CDR1 is SEHNR and CDR2 FQNEAQ (reference sequence). CDR3 length equals 15 residues. The CDR3 DNA reads TGTGCCAGCAGCTCCCCAAGACAGGGGGGAACTGAAGCTTTCTTT. Amino acid sequence: CASSSPRQGGTEAFF.

The rearrangement joins TRBV7-6 to TRBJ2-5; no clear D gene. Trimming pared 5 bases from V and 7 bases from J, leaving 14 bases between. The germline gives CDR1 SGHVS, CDR2 FNYEAQ. The CDR3 covers 13 residues. The CDR3: CASSGTDSLTQYF. CDR3 DNA: TGTGCCAGCAGCGGTACTGATTCGTTGACCCAGTACTTC. The complete variable domain, with remaining parts taken from reference TRBV7-6 and TRBJ2-5, reads GAGVSQSPRYKVTKRGQDVALRCDPISGHVSLYWYRQALGQGPEFLTYFNYEAQQDKSGLPNDRFSAERPEGSISTLTIQRTEQRDSAMYRCASSGTDSLTQYFGPGTRLLVL.

The chain is built from TRBV18 and TRBJ2-7; 8 nucleotides agree with TRBD2. This CDR3 is 19 amino acids long. The junction had 18 bases not matched to a gene; V was cut back by 1 base and J by 4 bases. Germline lookup yields CDR1 KGHSH and CDR2 LQKENI. This CDR3 reads CASSPLPSLAGTAGYEQYF. The CDR3 DNA reads TGTGCCAGCTCACCACTCCCGAGTTTAGCGGGGACTGCTGGGTACGAGCAGTACTTC.